A selection of T cell receptor beta chains follows, all from one sample in a study of blood T cell repertoires in COVID-19. Here immunoSEQ multiplex PCR was the method, and the copy in TCRdb shows in-frame clones only, minus some. The sample holds a few hundred thousand clones, about 85% seen once. Sequenced: peripheral blood. These receptors originate from a woman under 30 with acute or convalescent COVID-19. The CDR3 runs from the conserved cysteine through the conserved F or W. A D gene is named only where the DNA matches it firmly. Clone size is not always given. Where it is, it says once, few, many or a class for expanded clones.

TRBV7-2	.	TRBJ2-7	TRBD1	CASSSSTGGGYEQYF	TGTGCCAGCAGCTCATCGACAGGGGGCGGGTACGAGCAGTACTTC
TRBV15	.	TRBJ1-2	TRBD1	CATSSGMSGGYGYTF	TGTGCCACCAGCAGTGGGATGTCAGGGGGATATGGCTACACCTTC
TRBV3-1/TRBV3-2	.	TRBJ2-2	TRBD1	CASSQGTGGAATGELFF	TGTGCCAGCAGCCAGGGTACAGGGGGCGCGGCCACCGGGGAGCTGTTTTTT
TRBV7-3	once	TRBJ2-3	TRBD2	CASSLTGTSGTDTQYF	TGTGCCAGCAGCTTAACGGGGACTAGCGGCACAGATACGCAGTATTTT
TRBV28	.	TRBJ2-7	.	CASSGRRGAHYEQYF	TGTGCCAGCAGTGGCCGCCGGGGGGCGCACTACGAGCAGTACTTC
TRBV10-3	.	TRBJ1-1	.	CAISNRVWTEAFF	TGTGCCATCAGTAACAGGGTATGGACTGAAGCTTTCTTT
TRBV27	.	TRBJ1-1	.	CASSLFGQQAFF	TGTGCCAGCAGTTTGTTCGGACAGCAAGCTTTCTTT
TRBV19	.	TRBJ2-5	.	CASSPTSSETQYF	TGTGCCAGTAGTCCAACTAGTTCTGAGACCCAGTACTTC
TRBV2	.	TRBJ2-3	TRBD2	CATVTSGTPTDTQYF	TGTGCCACCGTGACTAGCGGGACGCCCACAGATACGCAGTATTTT
TRBV5-4	.	TRBJ2-7	TRBD2	CASSWARGLAIYEQYF	TGTGCCAGCAGCTGGGCCCGGGGACTAGCAATCTACGAGCAGTACTTC
TRBV20-1	.	TRBJ1-2	.	CSAQTGYGYTF	TGCAGTGCACAGACAGGCTACGGCTACACCTTC
TRBV12-3/TRBV12-4	.	TRBJ1-2	TRBD1	CASSLQGGYGYTF	TGTGCCAGCAGCCTACAGGGGGGATATGGCTACACCTTC
TRBV4-1	.	TRBJ1-2	.	CASSQDSAGLNGYTF	TGCGCCAGCAGCCAAGATTCGGCAGGTCTCAATGGCTACACCTTC
TRBV20-1	.	TRBJ1-1	.	CSASQTLNTEAFF	TGCAGTGCTAGTCAGACTTTGAACACTGAAGCTTTCTTT
TRBV5-6	.	TRBJ1-5	.	CASSFAAGNQPQHF	TGTGCCAGCAGCTTTGCGGCGGGAAATCAGCCCCAGCATTTT
TRBV6-6	.	TRBJ2-1	TRBD2	CATQGGGATIDEQFF	TGTGCCACACAGGGCGGGGGGGCAACTATCGATGAGCAGTTCTTC
TRBV9	.	TRBJ2-1	TRBD1	CASSDSRDRGLDEQFF	TGTGCCAGCAGCGACAGCCGGGACAGGGGCCTCGATGAGCAGTTCTTC
TRBV27	few	TRBJ2-2	TRBD1	CASSFQQGDTGELFF	TGTGCCAGCAGTTTTCAACAGGGGGACACCGGGGAGCTGTTTTTT
TRBV7-6	few	TRBJ1-2	.	CASSPPPGEFYGYTF	TGTGCCAGCAGCCCTCCGCCCGGGGAGTTTTATGGCTACACCTTC
TRBV19	.	TRBJ2-7	TRBD2	CASSPADGGEQYF	TGTGCCAGTAGTCCCGCCGACGGGGGGGAGCAGTACTTC
TRBV19	.	TRBJ1-2	.	CASSIEVRYGYTF	TGTGCCAGTAGTATAGAGGTGCGGTATGGCTACACCTTC
TRBV7-2	.	TRBJ2-7	.	CASSLRGSYEQYF	TGTGCCAGCAGCTTAAGGGGTTCCTACGAGCAGTACTTC
TRBV27	.	TRBJ2-3	.	CASSFPGSGTDTQYF	TGTGCCAGCAGTTTTCCCGGGTCGGGCACAGATACGCAGTATTTT
TRBV24-1	.	TRBJ2-2	TRBD1	CAAGETGDTGELFF	TGTGCCGCCGGAGAGACAGGGGACACCGGGGAGCTGTTTTTT
TRBV7-8	.	TRBJ1-2	.	CASSALWGRGYGYTF	TGTGCCAGCAGCGCCCTGTGGGGGCGCGGCTATGGCTACACCTTC
TRBV5-1	.	TRBJ1-1	.	CASSLALGGGTEAFF	TGCGCCAGCAGCTTGGCTCTGGGAGGGGGAACTGAAGCTTTCTTT
TRBV2	.	TRBJ1-6	.	CASSEYQVIVFPLHF	TGTGCCAGCAGTGAATATCAGGTTATAGTTTTTCCCCTCCACTTT
TRBV25-1	.	TRBJ1-5	.	CASSGTANQPQHF	TGTGCCAGCAGCGGGACTGCTAATCAGCCCCAGCATTTT
TRBV4-1	.	TRBJ1-1	.	CASSRGNTEAFF	TGCGCCAGCAGCCGAGGGAACACTGAAGCTTTCTTT
TRBV12-5	.	TRBJ1-1	.	CASGLVLVDWATEAFF	TGTGCTAGTGGTTTGGTACTGGTCGATTGGGCCACTGAAGCTTTCTTT
TRBV12-3/TRBV12-4	.	TRBJ2-7	.	CASSLAGLYEQYF	TGTGCCAGCAGTTTGGCCGGACTCTACGAGCAGTACTTC
TRBV13	few	TRBJ2-1	TRBD2	CASSRDYPNNEQFF	TGTGCCAGCAGCCGGGACTATCCAAACAATGAGCAGTTCTTC
TRBV24-1	.	TRBJ2-5	.	CATSDSRVRETQYF	TGTGCCACCAGTGATTCCAGGGTTCGGGAGACCCAGTACTTC
TRBV9	.	TRBJ2-5	.	CASSVRAGETQYF	TGTGCCAGCAGCGTCCGGGCAGGGGAGACCCAGTACTTC
TRBV5-6	.	TRBJ2-1	TRBD1	CASSVGGQGPYNEQFF	TGTGCCAGCAGTGTTGGCGGACAGGGACCCTACAATGAGCAGTTCTTC
TRBV19	.	TRBJ1-3	TRBD1	CASSLTPTGGSGNTIYF	TGTGCCAGTAGTCTGACCCCGACAGGGGGCAGTGGAAACACCATATATTTT
TRBV7-3	.	TRBJ2-1	TRBD1	CASSPFAGGDEQFF	TGTGCCAGCAGCCCCTTCGCAGGGGGCGATGAGCAGTTCTTC
TRBV4-1	.	TRBJ1-5	TRBD1	CASSQDPGQNQPQHF	TGCGCCAGCAGCCAAGATCCGGGACAGAATCAGCCCCAGCATTTT
TRBV4-1	.	TRBJ2-1	.	CASSQDPVSYNEQFF	TGCGCCAGCAGCCAAGATCCGGTCTCCTACAATGAGCAGTTCTTC
TRBV12-3/TRBV12-4	.	TRBJ1-1	.	CASSLYRGTEAFF	TGTGCCAGCAGCCTTTACCGGGGGACTGAAGCTTTCTTT
TRBV9	.	TRBJ2-7	TRBD1	CASSRTGEKHEQYF	TGTGCCAGCAGTCGGACAGGGGAGAAACACGAGCAGTACTTC
TRBV30	.	TRBJ2-7	.	CAWLNDWPGDEQYF	TGTGCCTGGCTCAACGACTGGCCCGGCGACGAGCAGTACTTC
TRBV5-6	.	TRBJ2-7	TRBD1	CAGCPETGNYEQYF	TGTGCCGGATGTCCCGAGACAGGGAACTACGAGCAGTACTTC
TRBV27	.	TRBJ1-5	.	CASSQDPGNQPQHF	TGTGCCAGCAGTCAGGACCCGGGAAATCAGCCCCAGCATTTT
TRBV6-5	.	TRBJ1-1	.	CASSYSNLGTEAFF	TGTGCCAGCAGTTACTCGAACCTCGGGACTGAAGCTTTCTTT
TRBV5-6	once	TRBJ1-5	.	CASSLAVGPQHF	TGTGCCAGCAGCTTGGCGGTCGGGCCCCAGCATTTT
TRBV18	.	TRBJ2-1	.	CASSPRDGTAGEQFF	TGTGCCAGCTCACCGCGGGACGGGACAGCCGGTGAGCAGTTCTTC
TRBV24-1	.	TRBJ2-3	TRBD2	CATSDLSGMGDTQYF	TGTGCCACCAGTGACCTTAGCGGGATGGGGGATACGCAGTATTTT
TRBV18	.	TRBJ1-1	.	CASSPIEQNTEAFF	TGTGCCAGCTCACCGATCGAACAGAACACTGAAGCTTTCTTT
TRBV6-6	.	TRBJ2-7	TRBD1	CASSYSRQGGRYEQYF	TGTGCCAGCAGTTACTCCCGACAGGGTGGCCGCTACGAGCAGTACTTC
TRBV10-1	few	TRBJ1-2	.	CASSERGGYGYTF	TGCGCCAGCAGTGAGCGGGGTGGCTATGGCTACACCTTC
TRBV30	.	TRBJ2-7	TRBD1	CAWTQVGGWGEQYF	TGTGCCTGGACCCAGGTAGGGGGCTGGGGCGAGCAGTACTTC
TRBV9	.	TRBJ2-1	.	CASSVGGRGYNEQFF	TGTGCCAGCAGCGTAGGCGGTAGGGGCTACAATGAGCAGTTCTTC
TRBV4-2	.	TRBJ1-2	.	CASSPDTRGAGYGYTF	TGTGCCAGCAGTCCCGATACGCGGGGCGCAGGCTATGGCTACACCTTC
TRBV19	.	TRBJ1-3	.	CASRRQLHSGNTIYF	TGTGCCAGTAGACGACAGCTTCACTCTGGAAACACCATATATTTT
TRBV5-6	.	TRBJ2-5	.	CASSSGTPLETQYF	TGTGCCAGCAGCTCCGGGACACCCCTCGAGACCCAGTACTTC